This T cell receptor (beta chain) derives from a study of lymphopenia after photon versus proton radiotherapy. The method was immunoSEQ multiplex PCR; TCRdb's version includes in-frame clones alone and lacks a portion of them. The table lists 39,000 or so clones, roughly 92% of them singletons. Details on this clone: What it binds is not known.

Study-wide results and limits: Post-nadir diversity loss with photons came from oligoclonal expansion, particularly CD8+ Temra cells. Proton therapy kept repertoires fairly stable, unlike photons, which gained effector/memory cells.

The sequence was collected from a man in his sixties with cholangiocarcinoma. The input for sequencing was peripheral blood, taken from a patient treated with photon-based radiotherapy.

Here the CDR3 DNA reads TGTGCCAGCAGCTTAGGGTCCCATCTCTACGAGCAGTACTTC. Its translation: CASSLGSHLYEQYF. The chain is built from TRBV5-6 and TRBJ2-7; D gene ambiguous. CDR1 and CDR2 (germline): SGHDT, YYEEEE. CDR3 length: 14 residues. V was pared by 2 bases and J by 3 bases, with 12 bases between.